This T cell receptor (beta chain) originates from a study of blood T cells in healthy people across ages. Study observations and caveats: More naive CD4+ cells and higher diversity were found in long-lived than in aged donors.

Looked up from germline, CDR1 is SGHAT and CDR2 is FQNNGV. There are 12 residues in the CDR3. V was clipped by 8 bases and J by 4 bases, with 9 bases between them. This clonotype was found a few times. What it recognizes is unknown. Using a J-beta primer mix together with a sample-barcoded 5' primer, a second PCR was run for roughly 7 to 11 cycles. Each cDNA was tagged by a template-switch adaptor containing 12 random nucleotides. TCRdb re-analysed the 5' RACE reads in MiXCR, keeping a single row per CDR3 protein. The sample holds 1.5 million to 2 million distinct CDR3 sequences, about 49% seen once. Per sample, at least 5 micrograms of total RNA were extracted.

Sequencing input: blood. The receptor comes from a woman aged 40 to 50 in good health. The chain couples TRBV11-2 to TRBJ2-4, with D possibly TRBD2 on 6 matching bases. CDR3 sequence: CASAGGKNIQYF. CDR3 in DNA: TGTGCCAGCGCTGGGGGGAAAAACATTCAGTACTTC.